Following are 29 T cell receptor beta chains from one sample sequenced in a study of shared clonotypes between healthy human individuals. Data came from immunoSEQ multiplex PCR; TCRdb stores just in-frame clones and leaves some out. The sample shows under 2,500,000 clones, roughly 95% of them seen only once. The sequenced material came from naive CD4+ T cells sorted from blood. Subset noted: CD45RA+ positively selected. These receptors came from a man between 18 and 35 years old in good health.

The chain carries TRBV6-1 and TRBJ1-6, with D possibly TRBD1 on 5 matching bases. The germline V and J ends were trimmed by 1 base and 11 bases, with 18 bases remaining between them. The CDR3 is made up of 16 amino acids. Germline CDR1 reads MNHNS; CDR2 reads SASEGT. CDR3 in DNA: TGTGCCAGCAGTGAAGGGGGCCTATGGGCCGGAACACCCCTCCACTTT. Protein product: CASSEGGLWAGTPLHF.

The chain is built from TRBV2 and TRBJ1-4; TRBD1 matches at 8 bases. Trimming took 0 bases from V and 8 from J; bases not matched to a gene: 11. Germline V gives CDR1 SNHLY, CDR2 FYNNEI. The CDR3 extends over 17 amino acids. The CDR3 protein is CASSEAPPDRVEEKLFF. As DNA, the CDR3 is TGTGCCAGCAGTGAAGCGCCCCCGGACAGGGTGGAAGAAAAACTGTTTTTT.

V usage is TRBV15 and J usage is TRBJ2-6; D gene ambiguous. The CDR3 spans 17 residues. Germline V gene lookup returns CDR1 LNHNV and CDR2 YYDKDF (reference sequence). V lost 5 bases, J lost 6 bases, and 20 bases lay in between. CDR3 in DNA: TGTGCCACCAGCGCGGACCGGGCCCCGGGCGAGGCCAACGTCCTGACTTTC. As protein: CATSADRAPGEANVLTF.

The chain has TRBV6-1 and TRBJ1-6; D not resolved. Germline V gene lookup returns CDR1 MNHNS and CDR2 SASEGT. The CDR3 is 14 residues long. Trimming removed 2 bases at V and 6 bases at J, with 8 bases between. The CDR3 is CASSETHSNSPLHF. The CDR3 DNA sequence: TGTGCCAGCAGTGAAACGCACAGTAATTCACCCCTCCACTTT.

As concerns this clone: Additional DNA sequences in this sample encode the identical CDR3. The chain recombines TRBV7-9 with TRBJ1-4, with no clear D. The V gene lost 1 base and the J gene lost 4 bases, with 10 bases spanning the gap. Germline V lookup: CDR1 SEHNR, CDR2 FQNEAQ (reference sequence). CDR3 length equals 15 residues. CDR3 sequence (DNA): TGTGCCAGCAGCTTAGGACGGGGAAGTAATGAAAAACTGTTTTTT. This sequence encodes CASSLGRGSNEKLFF.

A few counts support this clone. This sample also contains other DNA sequences that code for the same CDR3. The rearrangement joins TRBV30 to TRBJ2-3; no reliable D call. Trimming stripped 0 bases from V and 3 bases from J, with 1 base between. Germline V lookup: CDR1 GTSNPN, CDR2 SVGIG (reference sequence). The CDR3 consists of 11 residues. DNA for the CDR3: TGTGCCTGGAGTGTAACAGATACGCAGTATTTT. This sequence encodes CAWSVTDTQYF. The complete variable domain, with remaining parts taken from reference TRBV30 and TRBJ2-3, reads SQTIHQWPATLVQPVGSPLSLECTVEGTSNPNLYWYRQAAGRGLQLLFYSVGIGQISSEVPQNLSASRPQDRQFILSSKKLLLSDSGFYLCAWSVTDTQYFGPGTRLTVL.

In regard to this clone: The sample carries other DNA sequences with the same CDR3. This chain connects TRBV30 to TRBJ1-2; 10 bases agree with TRBD1. The CDR3 is 12 amino acids. V shed 1 base and J 8 bases; nucleotides not matched to a gene: 1. CDR1 is GTSNPN and CDR2 is SVGIG in the germline V gene (reference sequence). In DNA form, the CDR3 reads TGTGCCTGGAGTGGGACAGGGGGGGGCTACACCTTC. Protein product: CAWSGTGGGYTF.

The count of this clone is one. V usage is TRBV7-2 and J usage is TRBJ2-1; TRBD1 agrees at 12 bases. Trimming cost V 4 bases and J 9 bases; bases outside gene matches: 4. The CDR3 covers 14 residues. The germline V gene encodes CDR1 SGHTA and CDR2 FQGNSA. The CDR3 DNA follows: TGTGCCAGCAGCTCGGGACAGGGGGCTGGTGAGCAGTTCTTC. Translated, it gives CASSSGQGAGEQFF. Supplemented by reference TRBV7-2 and TRBJ2-1, the full variable domain reads GAGVSQSPSNKVTEKGKDVELRCDPISGHTALYWYRQSLGQGLEFLIYFQGNSAPDKSGLPSDRFSAERTGGSVSTLTIQRTQQEDSAVYLCASSSGQGAGEQFFGPGTRLTVL.

The V and J genes are TRBV5-4 and TRBJ2-7, with D perhaps TRBD1 or TRBD2 (5 bases each). The length of the CDR3 is 14 residues. CDR1 and CDR2 from the germline V gene are SGHNT and YYREEE (reference sequence). Trimming cost V 2 bases and J 2 bases, with 11 bases left between them. The DNA for the CDR3 is TGTGCCAGCAGCTTCTCGGGACCCACCTACGAGCAGTACTTC. It specifies CASSFSGPTYEQYF.

A remark on this clone: Other DNA sequences in the same sample also yield this CDR3. This rearrangement joins TRBV9 to TRBJ2-7, with 7 nucleotides matching TRBD1. Germline loops: CDR1 SGDLS, CDR2 YYNGEE. Unmatched junction bases numbered 3, after V lost 3 bases and J lost 0 bases. The CDR3 runs to 14 residues. The CDR3, as DNA: TGTGCCAGCAGCGCCGGACAGGCCTCCTACGAGCAGTACTTC. As protein: CASSAGQASYEQYF.

The chain joins TRBV30 to TRBJ2-5, with 7 positions matching TRBD2. CDR3 length: 14 amino acids. V was clipped by 0 bases and J by 7 bases; unmatched bases: 8. From germline, CDR1 is GTSNPN and CDR2 SVGIG (reference sequence). CDR3 protein: CAWSVAAGRATQYF. In DNA, the CDR3 is TGTGCCTGGAGTGTGGCCGCAGGGAGGGCGACCCAGTACTTC.

This sequence joins TRBV5-6 and TRBJ2-7; D possibly corresponds to TRBD2 (6 bases). Germline V gene data show CDR1 as SGHDT and CDR2 as YYEEEE. CDR3 length equals 15 residues. The V end was cut by 3 bases, the J end by 7 bases, with 20 bases between. DNA for the CDR3: TGTGCCAGCAGCTATGGTTTGGGACTTGGACGGGAGCAGTACTTC. It is translated as CASSYGLGLGREQYF.

The V and J genes are TRBV9 and TRBJ2-7; TRBD2 might be the D (6 bases). Germline V gene data show CDR1 as SGDLS and CDR2 as YYNGEE. The V end lost 7 bases, the J end lost 3 bases, and 8 bases lay between the germline ends. This CDR3 is 11 amino acids long. CDR3 nucleotides: TGTGCCAGCGGCGGGGACTACGAGCAGTACTTC. This sequence encodes CASGGDYEQYF.

V and J are TRBV5-1 and TRBJ1-4; D unclear. V lost 4 bases, J lost 8 bases, and 15 bases lay in between. The CDR3 covers 14 residues. The germline V gene encodes CDR1 SGHRS and CDR2 YFSETQ. The CDR3 region has the DNA TGCGCCAGCAGCGACCCCGCGGGAGGCGAAAAACTGTTTTTT. It yields the protein CASSDPAGGEKLFF.

The J gene is TRBJ2-1, the V gene TRBV2, with D unresolved. V lost 7 bases, J lost 9 bases, and 13 bases lay in between. In germline, CDR1 is SNHLY, CDR2 FYNNEI. The CDR3 spans 12 residues. CDR3 nucleotide sequence: TGTGCCAGCACGACCGTGCGGCTTGAGCAGTTCTTC. This translates into CASTTVRLEQFF.

The rearrangement uses TRBV19 and TRBJ1-5; D is perhaps TRBD1 (6 bases). V lost 4 bases, J lost 2 bases, and 9 bases lay in between. The CDR3 totals 14 residues. Germline assignment: CDR1 LNHDA and CDR2 SQIVND (reference sequence). CDR3 in amino acids: CASSNREGNQPQHF. CDR3 bases: TGTGCCAGTAGTAACAGGGAGGGCAATCAGCCCCAGCATTTT.

The chain links TRBV19 to TRBJ1-5; 8 bases fit TRBD1. The CDR3 consists of 14 residues. The junction had 7 bases not matched to a gene; V was cut back by 6 bases and J by 6 bases. In germline, CDR1 is LNHDA, CDR2 SQIVND (reference sequence). For the CDR3, the DNA is TGTGCCAGTAGCGACAGGGGTGGCCCTCAGCCCCAGCATTTT. Its translation: CASSDRGGPQPQHF. Full variable domain (outside the CDR3, taken from reference TRBV19 and TRBJ1-5): DGGITQSPKYLFRKEGQNVTLSCEQNLNHDAMYWYRQDPGQGLRLIYYSQIVNDFQKGDIAEGYSVSREKKESFPLTVTSAQKNPTAFYLCASSDRGGPQPQHFGDGTRLSIL.

The V gene is TRBV5-1, the J gene TRBJ1-1; a weak D match, TRBD1 (6 bases). V lost 4 bases and J lost 6, with 16 bases in between. The CDR3 spans 14 residues. Germline CDR1 and CDR2: SGHRS and YFSETQ. The CDR3 region has the DNA TGCGCCAGCAGCGCGGGACACCAGGGACCTGAAGCTTTCTTT. It is translated as CASSAGHQGPEAFF.

This clone was found once. V usage is TRBV18 and J usage is TRBJ2-3; TRBD2 agrees at 9 bases. The CDR3 runs to 16 residues. Trimming took 2 bases from V and 2 from J; bases not matched to a gene: 5. CDR1 and CDR2 from the germline V gene are KGHSH and LQKENI. The DNA of the CDR3 is TGTGCCAGCTCACCAACGAGACTAGCGGCCACAGATACGCAGTATTTT. Amino acids: CASSPTRLAATDTQYF.

This chain uses TRBV28 with TRBJ2-2; TRBD2 matches at 7 bases. V was pared by 1 base and J by 0 bases, with 8 bases of the junction left unmatched. Germline assignment: CDR1 MDHEN and CDR2 SYDVKM. This CDR3 has 18 residues. CDR3 amino acids: CASSLYGGGSSNTGELFF. DNA for the CDR3: TGTGCCAGCAGTTTATATGGCGGGGGAAGCTCGAACACCGGGGAGCTGTTTTTT.

The chain couples TRBV5-4 to TRBJ2-5; 7 bases are a match to TRBD1. Trimming at V came to 4 bases and at J to 0 bases, leaving 6 bases not matched to a gene. Germline values: CDR1 SGHNT, CDR2 YYREEE (reference sequence). CDR3 size: 15 residues. The CDR3, as DNA: TGTGCCAGCAGCACACCGGGACAGTACCAAGAGACCCAGTACTTC. This codes for CASSTPGQYQETQYF. Supplemented by reference TRBV5-4 and TRBJ2-5, the full variable domain reads ETGVTQSPTHLIKTRGQQVTLRCSSQSGHNTVSWYQQALGQGPQFIFQYYREEENGRGNFPPRFSGLQFPNYSSELNVNALELDDSALYLCASSTPGQYQETQYFGPGTRLLVL.

This chain joins TRBV19 and TRBJ1-1; D call uncertain. In germline, CDR1 is LNHDA, CDR2 SQIVND (reference sequence). The ends were cut back, 5 bases at V and 5 bases at J, with 12 bases in the middle. The CDR3 is 13 residues long. CDR3 region: CASSYSERTEAFF. CDR3 nucleotide sequence: TGTGCCAGTAGTTACAGTGAACGAACTGAAGCTTTCTTT.

V gene TRBV28 combines with J gene TRBJ2-3; TRBD1 matches 8 bases. The CDR3 totals 18 residues. Unmatched junction bases numbered 16, after V lost 6 bases and J lost 2 bases. Germline V CDR1 and CDR2: MDHEN, SYDVKM. The CDR3 bases are TGTGCCAGCAGGCCGGGACAGGTGTGGGAGGTTCCCACAGATACGCAGTATTTT. As protein: CASRPGQVWEVPTDTQYF.

A word on this clone: Other DNA sequences in the sample encode the same CDR3. The J gene is TRBJ1-1, the V gene TRBV5-4; no clear D gene. The V end was cut by 4 bases, the J end by 1 base, with 8 bases between. The CDR3 extends over 13 amino acids. Germline values: CDR1 SGHNT, CDR2 YYREEE (reference sequence). The CDR3 loop reads CASSKGQNTEAFF. DNA for the CDR3: TGTGCCAGCAGCAAAGGGCAGAACACTGAAGCTTTCTTT.

The V gene is TRBV5-1, the J gene TRBJ2-7, with a tentative D call TRBD2 (6 bases). The V end was cut by 7 bases, the J end by 6 bases, with 20 bases between. CDR1 SGHRS and CDR2 YFSETQ come from the germline V gene. The CDR3 totals 14 residues. The DNA of the CDR3 is TGCGCCAGCGGAGTACCCTCCCCCGGGGGCGAGCAGTACTTC. As protein: CASGVPSPGGEQYF.

Worth noting for this clone: Other DNA sequences from this sample encode an identical CDR3 as well. V usage is TRBV14 and J usage is TRBJ2-7, with TRBD1 matching over 10 bases. V dropped 4 bases and J dropped 2; count of bases not matched to a gene: 5. The CDR3 runs 15 residues. Germline V CDR1 and CDR2: SGHDN, FVKESK. The CDR3 nucleotides are TGTGCCAGCAGCCGGCCGGGACAGGGGCCCTACGAGCAGTACTTC. It codes for CASSRPGQGPYEQYF.

The V gene is TRBV6-6, the J gene TRBJ1-5, with 8 positions matching TRBD1. The germline gives CDR1 MNHNY, CDR2 SVGAGI (reference sequence). This CDR3 contains 16 residues. V lost 2 bases, J lost 6 bases, and 9 bases stayed unmatched. CDR3 DNA sequence: TGTGCCAGCAGTTACGTTGGGGAGACAGGGGTTCAGCCCCAGCATTTT. It yields the protein CASSYVGETGVQPQHF.

The chain employs TRBV9 and TRBJ2-7, with D tentatively TRBD1 or TRBD2 (5 bases each). CDR1 SGDLS and CDR2 YYNGEE come from the germline V gene. The CDR3 is 15 residues long. Trimming left V 0 bases short and J 0 bases short, with 10 bases between. CDR3 sequence (DNA): TGTGCCAGCAGCGTAGTAGGGACGTACTCCTACGAGCAGTACTTC. It encodes CASSVVGTYSYEQYF.

The chain has TRBV28 and TRBJ2-7, with 12 bases that match TRBD1. Germline V gene sequence: CDR1 MDHEN, CDR2 SYDVKM. V was pared by 4 bases and J by 4 bases, with 8 bases of the junction left unmatched. The CDR3 is made up of 16 amino acids. Here the CDR3 DNA reads TGTGCCAGCAGTTATAAACAGGGACAGGGGGCTTACGAGCAGTACTTC. Residues: CASSYKQGQGAYEQYF. The entire variable domain, with the rest obtained from reference TRBV28 and TRBJ2-7, is as follows: DVKVTQSSRYLVKRTGEKVFLECVQDMDHENMFWYRQDPGLGLRLIYFSYDVKMKEKGDIPEGYSVSREKKERFSLILESASTNQTSMYLCASSYKQGQGAYEQYFGPGTRLTVT.